This TCR beta chain was retrieved from a study of graft-versus-host responses after intestinal transplantation. Across the study: All of the recipients had induction that used anti-thymocyte globulin, then tacrolimus and steroids for about 3 years. Study-wide points: There was an association between peak levels of circulating GvH clones and early post-transplant HvG declines.

As concerns this clone: Its antigen is currently unknown.

Method: immunoSEQ multiplex PCR; TCRdb's copy keeps in-frame clones and lacks some. This sample has approximately 46,000 clones, with about 81% found just once. The clonotype was recovered from a human donor who was the organ donor for an intestinal transplant. This material consisted of unstimulated CD4+ T cells sorted from spleen or lymph node cells, taken before transplant.

CDR3 coding DNA: TGTGCCACCAGCAGGGGGACAGGAGGTTTCAACACCGGGGAGCTGTTTTTT. Translated: CATSRGTGGFNTGELFF. The J gene is TRBJ2-2, the V gene TRBV15, with TRBD1 matching 8 bases. From germline, CDR1 is LNHNV and CDR2 YYDKDF (reference sequence). Germline trimming cut 3 bases from V and 2 bases from J; bases unmatched to any gene: 8. CDR3 length: 17 amino acids.